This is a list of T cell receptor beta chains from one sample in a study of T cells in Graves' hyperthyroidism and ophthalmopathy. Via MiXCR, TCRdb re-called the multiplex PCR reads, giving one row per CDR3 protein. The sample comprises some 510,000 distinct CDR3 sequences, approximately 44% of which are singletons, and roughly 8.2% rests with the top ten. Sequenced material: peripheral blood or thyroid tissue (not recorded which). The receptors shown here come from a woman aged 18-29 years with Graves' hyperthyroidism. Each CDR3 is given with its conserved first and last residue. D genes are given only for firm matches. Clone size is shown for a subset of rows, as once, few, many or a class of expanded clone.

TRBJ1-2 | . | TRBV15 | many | CATSRGDYGYTF | TGTGCCACCAGCAGGGGAGATTATGGCTACACCTTC
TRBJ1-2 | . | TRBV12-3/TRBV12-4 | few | CASTSEGNYGYTF | TGTGCCAGCACCTCTGAGGGTAACTATGGCTACACCTTC
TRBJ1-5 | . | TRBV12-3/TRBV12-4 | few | CASRPRKNQPQHF | TGTGCCAGCAGGCCGCGCAAGAATCAGCCCCAGCATTTT
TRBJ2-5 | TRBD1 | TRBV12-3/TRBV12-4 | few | CASSSQGAMETQYF | TGTGCCAGCAGTTCCCAGGGGGCTATGGAGACCCAGTACTTC
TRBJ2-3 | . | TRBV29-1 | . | CSVGWTVSTDTQYF | TGCAGCGTTGGGTGGACAGTAAGCACAGATACGCAGTATTTT
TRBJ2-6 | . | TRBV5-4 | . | CASSLTGVGGNVLTF | TGTGCCAGCAGCCTTACCGGCGTAGGCGGCAACGTCCTGACTTTC
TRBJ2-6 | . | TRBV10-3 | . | CAVSGANVLTF | TGTGCCGTGTCGGGGGCCAACGTCCTGACTTTC
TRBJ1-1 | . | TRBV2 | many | CATDTSLTEAFF | TGTGCCACCGACACCTCGCTAACTGAAGCTTTCTTT
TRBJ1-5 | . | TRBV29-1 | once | CSVAPGDGNQPQHF | TGCAGCGTTGCGCCCGGGGACGGCAATCAGCCCCAGCATTTT
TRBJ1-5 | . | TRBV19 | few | CASITGEGGPNQPQHF | TGTGCCAGTATCACGGGGGAGGGGGGACCAAATCAGCCCCAGCATTTT
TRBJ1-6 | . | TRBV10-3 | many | CAISDQANSPLHF | TGTGCCATCAGTGACCAAGCTAATTCACCCCTCCACTTT
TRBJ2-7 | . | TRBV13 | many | CASAGAEQYF | TGTGCCAGCGCCGGCGCCGAGCAGTACTTC
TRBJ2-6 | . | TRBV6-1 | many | CASSEANSGANVLTF | TGTGCCAGCAGTGAAGCAAACTCTGGGGCCAACGTCCTGACTTTC
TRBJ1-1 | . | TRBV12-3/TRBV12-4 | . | CASRGLGNTEAFF | TGTGCCAGCAGAGGATTGGGAAACACTGAAGCTTTCTTT
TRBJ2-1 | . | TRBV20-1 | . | CSARGSESSYNEQFF | TGCAGTGCTAGAGGTAGCGAGAGCTCCTACAATGAGCAGTTCTTC
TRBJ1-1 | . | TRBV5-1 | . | CAQRGEGTNTEAFF | TGCGCCCAGCGGGGAGAGGGCACGAACACTGAAGCTTTCTTT
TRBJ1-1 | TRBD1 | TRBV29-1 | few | CNPGQVSFGNTEAFF | TGCAATCCGGGACAGGTATCATTTGGGAACACTGAAGCTTTCTTT
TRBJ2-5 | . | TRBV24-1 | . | CATSDLMPGAEVETQYF | TGTGCCACCAGTGATTTGATGCCGGGGGCGGAGGTAGAGACCCAGTACTTC
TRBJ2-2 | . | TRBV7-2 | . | CASSRGTVTGELFF | TGTGCCAGCAGCCGCGGGACTGTCACCGGGGAGCTGTTTTTT
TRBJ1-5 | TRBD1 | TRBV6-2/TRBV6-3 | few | CASSLDRGPMPQHF | TGTGCCAGCAGTTTAGACAGGGGCCCCATGCCCCAGCATTTT
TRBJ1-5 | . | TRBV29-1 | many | CSGTFPGQPQHF | TGCAGCGGGACCTTTCCAGGGCAGCCCCAGCATTTT
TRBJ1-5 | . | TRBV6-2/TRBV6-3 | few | CASSYETYQNQPQHF | TGTGCCAGCAGTTACGAGACTTACCAGAATCAGCCCCAGCATTTT
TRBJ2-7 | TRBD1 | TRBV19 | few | CASSIWTGSSYEQYF | TGTGCCAGTAGTATATGGACAGGGAGCTCCTACGAGCAGTACTTC
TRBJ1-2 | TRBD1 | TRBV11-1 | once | CASSPRQGEYGYTF | TGTGCCAGCAGCCCCCGACAGGGAGAGTATGGCTACACCTTC
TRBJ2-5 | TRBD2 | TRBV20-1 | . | CSSWGSGTTKETQYF | TGCAGCTCATGGGGTAGCGGGACAACCAAAGAGACCCAGTACTTC
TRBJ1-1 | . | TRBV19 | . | CASATVNTEAFF | TGTGCCAGCGCTACAGTGAACACTGAAGCTTTCTTT
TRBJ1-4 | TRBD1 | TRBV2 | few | CASSIGTGKAANEKLFF | TGTGCCAGCAGTATCGGGACAGGGAAGGCGGCTAATGAAAAACTGTTTTTT
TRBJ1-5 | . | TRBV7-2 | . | CAGSQASDQPQHF | TGCGCCGGCAGCCAAGCGAGTGATCAGCCCCAGCATTTT
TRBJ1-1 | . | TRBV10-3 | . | CASSPGRPRLNTEAFF | TGTGCCAGCTCACCGGGACGGCCGAGACTGAACACTGAAGCTTTCTTT
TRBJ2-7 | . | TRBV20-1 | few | CSARDPRGLGEQYF | TGCAGTGCTAGAGATCCCAGGGGTCTTGGAGAGCAGTACTTC
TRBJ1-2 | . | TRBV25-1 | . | CASSFSAGEWGYTF | TGTGCCAGCAGTTTTTCGGCCGGCGAATGGGGCTACACCTTC